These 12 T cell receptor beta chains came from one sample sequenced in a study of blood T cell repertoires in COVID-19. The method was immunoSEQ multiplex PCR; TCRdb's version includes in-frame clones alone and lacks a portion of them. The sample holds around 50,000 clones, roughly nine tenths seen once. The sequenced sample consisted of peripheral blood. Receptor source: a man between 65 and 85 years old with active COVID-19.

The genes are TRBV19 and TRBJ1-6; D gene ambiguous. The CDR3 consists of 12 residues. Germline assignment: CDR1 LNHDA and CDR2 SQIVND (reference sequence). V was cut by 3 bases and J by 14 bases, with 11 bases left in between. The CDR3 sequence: CASSMRGRTLHF. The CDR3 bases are TGTGCCAGTAGTATGCGGGGTAGGACCCTCCACTTT.

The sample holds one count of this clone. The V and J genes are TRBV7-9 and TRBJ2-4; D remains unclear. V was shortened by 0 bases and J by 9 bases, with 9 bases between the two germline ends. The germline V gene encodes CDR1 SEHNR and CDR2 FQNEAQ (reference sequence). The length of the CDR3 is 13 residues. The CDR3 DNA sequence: TGTGCCAGCAGCTTAGCGCAATCCGGCATTCAGTACTTC. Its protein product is CASSLAQSGIQYF.

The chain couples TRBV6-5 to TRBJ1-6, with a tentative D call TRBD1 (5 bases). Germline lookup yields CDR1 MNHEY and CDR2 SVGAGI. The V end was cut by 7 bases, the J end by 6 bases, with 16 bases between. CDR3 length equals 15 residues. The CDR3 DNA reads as TGTGCCAGCATTAAACCAGGGTCTTTTAATTCACCCCTCCACTTT. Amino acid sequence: CASIKPGSFNSPLHF.

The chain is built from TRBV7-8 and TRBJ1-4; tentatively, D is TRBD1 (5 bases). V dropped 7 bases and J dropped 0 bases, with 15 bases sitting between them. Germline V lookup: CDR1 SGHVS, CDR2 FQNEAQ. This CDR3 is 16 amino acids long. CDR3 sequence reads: CASTPSGPATNEKLFF. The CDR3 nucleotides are TGTGCCAGCACCCCGTCAGGGCCTGCAACTAATGAAAAACTGTTTTTT.

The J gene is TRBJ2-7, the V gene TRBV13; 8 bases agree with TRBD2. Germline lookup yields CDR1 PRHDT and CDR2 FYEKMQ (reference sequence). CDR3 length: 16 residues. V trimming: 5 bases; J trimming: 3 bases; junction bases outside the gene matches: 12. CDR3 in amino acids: CASSLSSGTRDYEQYF. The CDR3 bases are TGTGCCAGCAGCCTCTCCTCCGGGACTAGGGACTACGAGCAGTACTTC.

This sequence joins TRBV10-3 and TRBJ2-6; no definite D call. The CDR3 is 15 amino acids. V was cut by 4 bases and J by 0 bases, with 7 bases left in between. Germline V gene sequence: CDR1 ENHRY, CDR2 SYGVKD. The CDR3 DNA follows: TGTGCCATCAGTGGCGGATACTCTGGGGCCAACGTCCTGACTTTC. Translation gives CAISGGYSGANVLTF.

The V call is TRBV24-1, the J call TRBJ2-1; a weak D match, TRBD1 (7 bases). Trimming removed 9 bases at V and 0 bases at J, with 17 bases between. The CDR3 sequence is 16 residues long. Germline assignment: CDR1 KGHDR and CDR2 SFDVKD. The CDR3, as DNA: TGTGCCACCTCCAGGGGGTCCGGGGGCTCCTACAATGAGCAGTTCTTC. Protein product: CATSRGSGGSYNEQFF.

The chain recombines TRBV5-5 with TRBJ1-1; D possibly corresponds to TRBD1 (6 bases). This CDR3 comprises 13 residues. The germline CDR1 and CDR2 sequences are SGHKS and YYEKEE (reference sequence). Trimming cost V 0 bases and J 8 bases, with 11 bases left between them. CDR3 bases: TGTGCCAGCAGCTTGGAGGCCGGACAGGAAGCTTTCTTT. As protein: CASSLEAGQEAFF.

The CDR3 sequence is CASSLGQEQYF. The CDR3 bases are TGTGCCAGCAGCTTAGGACAAGAGCAGTACTTC. The V gene is TRBV7-9, the J gene TRBJ2-7; no reliable D call. Looked up from germline, CDR1 is SEHNR and CDR2 is FQNEAQ (reference sequence). The CDR3 sequence is 11 residues long. Trimming stripped 1 base from V and 7 bases from J, with 5 bases between.

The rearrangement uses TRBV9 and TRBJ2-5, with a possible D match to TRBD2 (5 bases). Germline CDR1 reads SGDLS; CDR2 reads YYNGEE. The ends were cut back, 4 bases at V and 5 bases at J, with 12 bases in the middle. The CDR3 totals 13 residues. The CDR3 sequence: CASSLASGETQYF. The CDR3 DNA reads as TGTGCCAGCAGCCTAGCTAGTGGGGAGACCCAGTACTTC. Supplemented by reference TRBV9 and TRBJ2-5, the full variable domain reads DSGVTQTPKHLITATGQRVTLRCSPRSGDLSVYWYQQSLDQGLQFLIQYYNGEERAKGNILERFSAQQFPDLHSELNLSSLELGDSALYFCASSLASGETQYFGPGTRLLVL.

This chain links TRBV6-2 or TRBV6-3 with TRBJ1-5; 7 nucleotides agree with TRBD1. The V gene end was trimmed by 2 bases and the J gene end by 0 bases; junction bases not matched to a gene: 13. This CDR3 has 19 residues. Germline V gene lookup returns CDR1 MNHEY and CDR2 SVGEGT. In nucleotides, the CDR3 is TGTGCCAGCAGTTACCAACCGGGACAGACCCTTAATAGCAATCAGCCCCAGCATTTT. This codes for CASSYQPGQTLNSNQPQHF.

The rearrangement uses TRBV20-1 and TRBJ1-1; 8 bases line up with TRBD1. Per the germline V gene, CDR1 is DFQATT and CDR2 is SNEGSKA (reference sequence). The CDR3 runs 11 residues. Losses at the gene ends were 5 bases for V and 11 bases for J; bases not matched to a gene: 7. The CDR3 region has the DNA TGCAGTGCTCGGGACAGGCCCAGCGCTTTCTTT. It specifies CSARDRPSAFF.